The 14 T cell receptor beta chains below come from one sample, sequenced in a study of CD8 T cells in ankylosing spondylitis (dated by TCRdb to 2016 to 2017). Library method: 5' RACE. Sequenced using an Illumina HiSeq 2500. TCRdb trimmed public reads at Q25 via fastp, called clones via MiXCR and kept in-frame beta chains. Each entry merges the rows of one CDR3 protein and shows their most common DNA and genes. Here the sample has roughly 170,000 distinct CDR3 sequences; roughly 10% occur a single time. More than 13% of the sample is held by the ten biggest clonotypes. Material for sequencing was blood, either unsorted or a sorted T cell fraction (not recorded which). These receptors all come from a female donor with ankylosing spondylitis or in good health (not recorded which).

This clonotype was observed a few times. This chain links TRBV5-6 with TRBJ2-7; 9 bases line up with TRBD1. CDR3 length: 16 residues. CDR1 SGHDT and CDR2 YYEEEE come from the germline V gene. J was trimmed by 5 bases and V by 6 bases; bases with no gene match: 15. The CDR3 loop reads CASIPWTGANHDEQYF. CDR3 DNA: TGTGCCAGCATCCCATGGACAGGGGCAAACCACGACGAGCAGTACTTC.

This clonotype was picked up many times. The CDR3 sequence: CASSPQGPLQPQHF. The CDR3 DNA is TGTGCCAGCAGTCCTCAGGGACCCCTTCAGCCCCAGCATTTT. J is TRBJ1-5 and V is TRBV6-1; maybe TRBD1 (5 bases). Germline V gene lookup returns CDR1 MNHNS and CDR2 SASEGT. V lost 5 bases, J lost 6 bases, and 14 bases lay in between. The CDR3 covers 14 residues.

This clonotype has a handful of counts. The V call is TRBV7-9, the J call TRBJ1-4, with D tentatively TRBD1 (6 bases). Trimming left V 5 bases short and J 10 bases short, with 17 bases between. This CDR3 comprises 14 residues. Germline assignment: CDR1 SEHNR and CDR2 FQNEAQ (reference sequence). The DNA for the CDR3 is TGTGCCAGCAGCAGCGGCCAGGGAGGGGGAAAACTGTTTTTT. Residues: CASSSGQGGGKLFF.

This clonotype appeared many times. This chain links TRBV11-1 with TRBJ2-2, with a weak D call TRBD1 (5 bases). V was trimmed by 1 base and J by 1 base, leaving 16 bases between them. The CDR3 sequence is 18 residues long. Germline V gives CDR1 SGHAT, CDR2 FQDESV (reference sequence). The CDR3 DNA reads TGTGCCAGCAGCTTAGGCCCCCAGGGCGGACAGAACACCGGGGAGCTGTTTTTT. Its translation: CASSLGPQGGQNTGELFF.

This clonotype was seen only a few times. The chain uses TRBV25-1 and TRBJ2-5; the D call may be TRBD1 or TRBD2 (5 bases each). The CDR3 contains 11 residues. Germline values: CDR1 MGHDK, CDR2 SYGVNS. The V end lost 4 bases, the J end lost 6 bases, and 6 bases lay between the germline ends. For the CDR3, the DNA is TGTGCCAGCAGTGGGGGGAAGACCCAGTACTTC. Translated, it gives CASSGGKTQYF.

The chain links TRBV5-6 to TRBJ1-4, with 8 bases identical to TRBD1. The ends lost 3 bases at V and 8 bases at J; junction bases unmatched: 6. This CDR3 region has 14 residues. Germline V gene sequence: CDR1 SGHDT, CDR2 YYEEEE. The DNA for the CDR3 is TGTGCCAGCAGCTCGACAGGGGCTTGGGAAAAACTGTTTTTT. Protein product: CASSSTGAWEKLFF. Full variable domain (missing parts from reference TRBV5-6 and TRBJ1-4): DAGVTQSPTHLIKTRGQQVTLRCSPKSGHDTVSWYQQALGQGPQFIFQYYEEEERQRGNFPDRFSGHQFPNYSSELNVNALLLGDSALYLCASSSTGAWEKLFFGSGTQLSVL.

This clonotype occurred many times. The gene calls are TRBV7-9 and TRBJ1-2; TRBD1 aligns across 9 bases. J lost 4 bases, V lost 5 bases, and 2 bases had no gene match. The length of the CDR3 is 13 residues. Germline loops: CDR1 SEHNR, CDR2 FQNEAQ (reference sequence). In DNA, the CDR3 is TGTGCCAGCAGCCCGGACAGGGGCTATGGCTACACCTTC. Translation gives CASSPDRGYGYTF.

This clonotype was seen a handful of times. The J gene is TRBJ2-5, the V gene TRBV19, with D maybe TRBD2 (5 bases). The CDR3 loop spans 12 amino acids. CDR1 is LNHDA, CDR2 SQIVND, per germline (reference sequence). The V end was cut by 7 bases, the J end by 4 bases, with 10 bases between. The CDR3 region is CASKDLAETQYF. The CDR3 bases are TGTGCCAGTAAGGACCTAGCAGAGACCCAGTACTTC.

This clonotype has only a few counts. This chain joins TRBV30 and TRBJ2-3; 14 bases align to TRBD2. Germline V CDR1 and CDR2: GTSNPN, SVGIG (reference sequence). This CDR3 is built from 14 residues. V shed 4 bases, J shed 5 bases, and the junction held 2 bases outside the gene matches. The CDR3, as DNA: TGTGCCTGGACTGGGACTAGCGGGAGAGATACGCAGTATTTT. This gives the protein CAWTGTSGRDTQYF.

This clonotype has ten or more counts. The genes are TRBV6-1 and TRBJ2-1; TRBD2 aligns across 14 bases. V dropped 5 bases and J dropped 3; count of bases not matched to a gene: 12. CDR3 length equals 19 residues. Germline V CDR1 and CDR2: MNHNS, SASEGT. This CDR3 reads CASSLSPGLAGEYYNEQFF. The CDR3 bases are TGTGCCAGCAGTCTCTCTCCGGGACTAGCGGGAGAGTACTACAATGAGCAGTTCTTC.

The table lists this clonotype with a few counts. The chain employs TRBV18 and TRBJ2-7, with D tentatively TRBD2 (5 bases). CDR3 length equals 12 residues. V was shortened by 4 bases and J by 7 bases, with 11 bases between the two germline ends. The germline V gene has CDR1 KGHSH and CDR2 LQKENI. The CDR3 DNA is TGTGCCAGCTCACTTAGACCGGGGGAGCAGTACTTC. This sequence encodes CASSLRPGEQYF.

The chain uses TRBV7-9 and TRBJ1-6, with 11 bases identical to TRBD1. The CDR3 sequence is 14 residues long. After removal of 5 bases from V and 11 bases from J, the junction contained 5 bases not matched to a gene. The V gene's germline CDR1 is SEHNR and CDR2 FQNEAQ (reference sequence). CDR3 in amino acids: CASSPGTGGAPLHF. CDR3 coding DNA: TGTGCCAGCAGCCCTGGGACAGGGGGAGCACCCCTCCACTTT. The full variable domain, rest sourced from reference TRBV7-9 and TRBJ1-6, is DTGVSQNPRHKITKRGQNVTFRCDPISEHNRLYWYRQTLGQGPEFLTYFQNEAQLEKSRLLSDRFSAERPKGSFSTLEIQRTEQGDSAMYLCASSPGTGGAPLHFGNGTRLTVT.

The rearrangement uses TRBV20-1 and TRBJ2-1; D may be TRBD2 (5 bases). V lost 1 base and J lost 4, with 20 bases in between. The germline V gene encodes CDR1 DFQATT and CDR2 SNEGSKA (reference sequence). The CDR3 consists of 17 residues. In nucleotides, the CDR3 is TGCAGTGCTAGAGGTCTAGCTGTCCTCGAGGGTTACAATGAGCAGTTCTTC. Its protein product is CSARGLAVLEGYNEQFF.

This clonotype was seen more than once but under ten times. The CDR3 coding sequence is TGTGCCAGCAGTTACTCGGCAGGGGCATCTCTCGGCTACACCTTC. Translated, it gives CASSYSAGASLGYTF. The rearrangement joins TRBV6-2 or TRBV6-3 to TRBJ1-2; TRBD1 might be the D (6 bases). Germline V gene sequence: CDR1 MNHEY, CDR2 SVGEGT. This CDR3 has 15 residues. V shed 0 bases and J shed 8 bases, with 16 bases lying between them.